A single sample is the source of the 5 T cell receptor beta chains below, sequenced in a study of tumor and adjacent non-tumor tissue in lung cancer. The library came from three nested PCR rounds adapted from ARM-PCR protocols. MiXCR, applied by TCRdb to the multiplex PCR reads, yields one record per CDR3 protein. There are more than 60,000 distinct CDR3 sequences in the sample; around four fifths occur only once, and more than 10% lies in the top ten. No cell sorting was done before RNA was extracted from the tissue. Sequenced input: lung tumor tissue. The receptors stem from a woman aged 50 to 60 with non-small cell lung cancer.

This clonotype was observed many times. The chain carries TRBV30 and TRBJ1-1; 8 nucleotides match TRBD1. Germline trimming cut 3 bases from V and 0 bases from J; bases unmatched to any gene: 3. The CDR3 is 14 residues long. Germline V gives CDR1 GTSNPN, CDR2 SVGIG (reference sequence). CDR3 loop: CAWSRTGLNTEAFF. DNA for the CDR3: TGTGCCTGGAGCAGGACAGGGCTGAACACTGAAGCTTTCTTT.

The chain is built from TRBV20-1 and TRBJ1-5; 9 bases agree with TRBD1. Germline lookup yields CDR1 DFQATT and CDR2 SNEGSKA (reference sequence). Trimming removed 7 bases from V and 5 bases from J; junction bases left unmatched: 9. CDR3 size: 14 residues. CDR3 protein: CSVQTGGLYQPQHF. Written as DNA, the CDR3 is TGCAGTGTGCAGACAGGGGGTTTATATCAGCCCCAGCATTTT.

On this clonotype itself: An end of the junction differs from the germline gene, which may be a read error. The DNA for the CDR3 is TGTGCCAACAGCCGTCACGCCGGGGCTAGATACACAGATACGCAGTATTTT. It codes for CANSRHAGARYTDTQYF. The V and J genes are TRBV4-2 and TRBJ2-3; D is tentatively TRBD1 or TRBD2 (5 bases each). The V gene's germline CDR1 is LGHNA and CDR2 YNFKEQ. The CDR3 has 17 amino acids.

In regard to this clonotype: A single base separates this from a much larger clone, so it may be a read error. This rearrangement joins TRBV7-2 to TRBJ1-2; perhaps TRBD1 as D (6 bases). Per the germline V gene, CDR1 is SGHTA and CDR2 is FQGNSA. This CDR3 comprises 14 residues. The CDR3 bases are TGTGCCAGCAGCTTAGTTCGGGGACAATATGGCTACAGCTTC. Protein product: CASSLVRGQYGYSF.

A remark on this clonotype: A much larger clone is a single base away; this may be a read error. The chain's CDR3 is CTARDDYEQYF. As DNA, the CDR3 is TGCACTGCTAGAGACGATTACGAGCAGTACTTC. The chain carries TRBV20-1 and TRBJ2-7; D is unclear. Germline CDR1 is DFQATT and CDR2 is SNEGSKA (reference sequence). CDR3 length: 11 residues.